This TCR beta chain was found in a study of monozygotic twins with inflammatory bowel disease (dated by TCRdb to the late 2010s). For context, the study as a whole: The complete study included some 28 monozygotic twin pairs: 19 IBD-discordant Danish pairs and nine German pairs, of which four were IBD-concordant and five were IBD-discordant. Disease-associated traits were sought mainly through comparisons between IBD patients and their genetically identical healthy co-twins within discordant pairs. Each individual had, on average, about 151 000 unique TCRalpha sequences and 181 000 unique TCRbeta sequences available for analysis. The investigation overall reported the following: Repertoire similarity did not differ between concordant and discordant twins, which could be due to limited statistical power. Fewer clonotypes were shared with other individuals by IBD patients than by healthy twins, most markedly in patients showing signs of disease activity. The results gave no support for a single strong signal or clonotype linked to IBD. Different T cell subtypes could not be distinguished in the analysis. Because patients received different immunosuppressive treatments, the repertoires may have picked up extra background noise and variability between individuals. TCRbeta repertoire diversity, by inverse Simpson index, was decreased in IBD patients compared with their healthy co-twins.

To prepare the library, 5' RACE was applied. Preparation of each TCR library used around 3.5 ug of total RNA. For each sample, cDNA synthesis was carried out in eight separate reactions using SMARTScribe reverse transcriptase. During cDNA synthesis, unique molecular identifiers containing a 6-nucleotide sample barcode were introduced by template switching. Two nested PCRs of about 17 and 10 cycles amplified the TCRalpha and TCRbeta cDNA, and bead purification followed each PCR. Before amplification, the cDNA was treated with uracil DNA-glycosylase and purified using the QIAquick PCR purification kit. The second PCR added Illumina TruSeq-compatible adapters along with sample-specific barcodes. TapeStation and Qubit were used to check library quality and concentration, and 4.5 to 5 ng of each library was pooled. Sequencing of pooled libraries was carried out on an Illumina HiSeq2500 single-index Rapid Run using 2 x 100 bp reads and custom sequencing primers. On the study's bioinformatics: UMI-based consensus assembly with MiGEC version 1.2.6 was used to correct PCR and sequencing errors. MiXCR version 2.1.1 was used for V(D)J alignment, clonotype assembly and CDR3 extraction. To normalise gene usage, clonotype sharing and MAIT/NKT TCR abundance, the analysis used the top 1000, 10 000 and 20 000 clonotypes per sample. Diversity was computed as the inverse Simpson index with the vegan R package after downsampling to 27 000 UMIs. Paired Mann-Whitney U tests were applied to discordant twin pairs, and Benjamini-Hochberg correction was used for multiple testing. The reads were reprocessed in TCRdb, with one entry per CDR3 protein sequence and no accompanying DNA. In this record, the V and J calls reflect TCRdb's handling and not the investigators' own analysis. Per the sample table, the count is under 350,000 distinct CDR3 sequences. The top ten clonotypes cover 5.6% of the sample.

As to this clonotype: The clone's antigen remains unknown.

From a lookup of the germline V gene, CDR1 and CDR2 are MNHNS and SASEGT. The cysteine opens and the phenylalanine closes a CDR3 of 14 amino acids. No coding sequence is recorded. From each donor, a roughly 2.4 ml peripheral blood sample was collected into PAXgene tubes and kept at -80 degrees C. Without any T cell sorting, total RNA was extracted from whole blood using the PAXgene blood miRNA kit on an automated QIAcube. Peripheral blood from monozygotic twin pairs, either concordant or discordant for inflammatory bowel disease, underwent deep TCRalpha and TCRbeta repertoire profiling that used unique molecular barcoding. Smoking habits were recorded for all twin pairs, with individuals classified as current, former or never smokers.

Sequenced material: blood. The receptor comes from a human donor with ulcerative colitis or Crohn's disease, or a healthy co-twin of an affected twin (not recorded which). Recombination linked TRBV6-1 to TRBJ2-3; the TCRdb D gene call, TRBD1, has no DNA to confirm it. The CDR3 has the sequence CASITRGPTDTQYF.